This TCR beta chain was observed in a study of blood T cell repertoires in COVID-19. At the level of the study: Italy, Spain and the United States were the sources of the convalescent and acute COVID-19 samples. PBMCs, B-cell-depleted T cells, or T cells provided the cDNA or gDNA that made up the material.

This clone was seen only once. In the study's own analysis: Reference gene primer amplification in the assay estimated nucleated cell counts. Some clones are missing from TCRdb's copy, which holds only in-frame ones; the method was immunoSEQ multiplex PCR. The D gene and trimming were derived from the DNA, and the V and J assignments and clone size from that table. This sample has around 300,000 clones, with more than 75% found just once. CDR3 length: 13 residues. Germline trimming cut 4 bases from V and 9 bases from J; bases unmatched to any gene: 4. Germline loops: CDR1 ENHRY, CDR2 SYGVKD. This TCR derives from a woman aged 45-59 years with active or convalescent COVID-19. V is TRBV10-3 and J is TRBJ2-1, with 9 bases lining up with TRBD2. The sample was peripheral blood. The CDR3 sequence: CAISAASGIEQFF. The CDR3 coding sequence is TGTGCCATCAGTGCGGCTAGCGGGATTGAGCAGTTCTTC.